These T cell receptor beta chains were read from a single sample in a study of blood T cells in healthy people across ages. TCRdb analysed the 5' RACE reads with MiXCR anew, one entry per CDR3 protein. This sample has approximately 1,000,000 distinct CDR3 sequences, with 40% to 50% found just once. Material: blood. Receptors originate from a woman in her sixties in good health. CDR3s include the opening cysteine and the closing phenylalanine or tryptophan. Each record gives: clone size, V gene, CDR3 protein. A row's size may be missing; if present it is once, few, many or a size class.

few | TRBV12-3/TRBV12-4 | CASSASGGYNEQFF
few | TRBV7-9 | CASSLWVGGPQSWYF
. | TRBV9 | CASSVGVQNQETQYF
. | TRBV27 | CASTGLAKRNEQFF
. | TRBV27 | CASRPLGGNQPQHF
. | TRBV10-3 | CAIRETGSNSPLHF
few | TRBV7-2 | CASSGTGGLSDTQYF
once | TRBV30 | CAWSSVAGGGGNEQFF
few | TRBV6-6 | CASSSVNTEAFF
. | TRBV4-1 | CASSRAGQGIYEQYF
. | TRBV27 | CASREGRVDEQFF
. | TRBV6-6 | CASSYGGRYQETQYF
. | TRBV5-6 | CASSWSGSYEQYF
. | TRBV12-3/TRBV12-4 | CASSFGDRGEQYF
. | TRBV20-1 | CSARGGSGSLGEQFF
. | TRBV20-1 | CSATRGLWDTQYF
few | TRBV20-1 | CSATRQPRGNIQYF
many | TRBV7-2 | CASSLAGVEQFF
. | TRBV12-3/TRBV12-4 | CASSFGASGTTDTQYF
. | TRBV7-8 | CASSLAFTNTEAFF
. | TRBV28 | CASRWDSDYNEQYF
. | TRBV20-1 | CSAEVRGTEAFF
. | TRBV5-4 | CASSLQSSYGYTF
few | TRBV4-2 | CASSLLDSGSSYEQYF
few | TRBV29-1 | CSVEVGGVGLETEAFF
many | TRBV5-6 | CASSLSATSTDTQYF
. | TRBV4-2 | CASSQVGTVLGETQYF
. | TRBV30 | CAWSYYNEQFF
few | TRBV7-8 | CASSHRDYYNEQFF
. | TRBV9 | CASSVDGGTSGFTDTQYF
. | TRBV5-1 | CASSLEGYSTDTQYF
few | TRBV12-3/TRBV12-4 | CASSLNLAKNIQYF
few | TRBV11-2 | CASSSPRSGGDEQYF
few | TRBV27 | CASSPDRDEGETQYF
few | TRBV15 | CATSGRLAGGSDTQYF
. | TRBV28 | CASSLGWGQQETQYF
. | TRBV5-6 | CASSPPPSDEQFF
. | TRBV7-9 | CASSFSGLVVHEQFF
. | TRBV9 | CASSVVSTLRPNEQYF
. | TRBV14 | CASSQESSGVRVTDTQYF
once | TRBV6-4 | CASRPHTSGTQQFF
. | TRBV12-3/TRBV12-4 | CASSLAEQGNEQYF
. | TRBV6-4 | CASSDSSRDGNYGYTF
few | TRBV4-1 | CASSQDEIFYEQYF
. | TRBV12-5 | CASGFAWTDCNEKLFF
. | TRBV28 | CASSQTGSQETQYF
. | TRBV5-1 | CASSLRAPWDEQFF
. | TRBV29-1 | CSVDLGGSAYEQYF
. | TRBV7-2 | CASSHTAGESYNEQFF
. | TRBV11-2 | CASSPRVLSTDTQYF
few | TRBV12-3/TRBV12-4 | CASSTSRQGRQYF
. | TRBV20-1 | CSARNRRLAEKGETQYF
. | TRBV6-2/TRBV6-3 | CASSSGVAGYKNIQYF
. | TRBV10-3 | CAISEGGIYGYTF
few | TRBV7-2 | CASSPRRGGGLYNEQFF
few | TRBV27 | CASSPIQGGGETQYF
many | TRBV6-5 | CASSPPGTVYNEQFF
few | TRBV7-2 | CASSNRLAGYADTQYF
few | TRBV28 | CASSLQGATYNSPLHF
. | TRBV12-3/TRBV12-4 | CASSPPGGFYEQYF